This TCR beta chain was recorded in a study of post-analysis software for immune sequencing data. About the research overall: Recorded disease courses covered relapsing-remitting, secondary progressive and progressive-relapsing multiple sclerosis. Some patients had no subtype annotation. Study results and caveats: For normalized Chao1 diversity, multiple sclerosis patients scored significantly lower than controls did. Controls had lower frequencies than patients of 4 or 5 TRBV segments, which included TRBV5-6, TRBV5-1 and TRBV20-1.

The CDR3 extends over 19 amino acids. Germline CDR1 SGHDT, CDR2 YYEEEE. The ends were cut back, 4 bases at V and 1 base at J, with 21 bases in the middle. Each TCR beta cDNA library carried unique molecular identifiers. Input amounts of 1 to 10 million T cells were used. These gave about 500,000 cDNA molecules, so each molecule approximated one T cell. TCRdb reprocessed the PCR reads with MiXCR, giving one entry per CDR3 protein. The sample lists under 650,000 distinct CDR3 sequences; about 44% were seen once. Note on this clonotype: Antigen: not known.

The sequencing sample was made of blood. The clonotype was recovered from a girl between 10 and 17 years old with multiple sclerosis. This chain links TRBV5-6 with TRBJ2-6, with TRBD1 as a possible D gene (6 bases). The CDR3 loop reads CASSPIFDRSESGANVLTF. The CDR3 nucleotides are TGTGCCAGCAGCCCGATATTTGACAGGTCCGAGTCTGGGGCCAACGTCCTGACTTTC. Based on the CDR3 plus reference TRBV5-6 and TRBJ2-6, the full variable domain is DAGVTQSPTHLIKTRGQQVTLRCSPKSGHDTVSWYQQALGQGPQFIFQYYEEEERQRGNFPDRFSGHQFPNYSSELNVNALLLGDSALYLCASSPIFDRSESGANVLTFGAGSRLTVL.